The rows below give T cell receptor beta chains drawn from one sample of a study of blood T cell repertoires in COVID-19. Using immunoSEQ multiplex PCR, the repertoire was profiled, and TCRdb retains in-frame clones only, with some absent. The sample holds fewer than 350,000 clones, 75% to 90% seen once. What was sequenced was PBMCs or T cells enriched from blood (not recorded which). The origin of the receptors is a woman between 35 and 50 years old who had recovered from COVID-19. The CDR3 runs from the conserved cysteine through the conserved F or W. Each record gives: V gene, J gene, D gene, clone size, CDR3 protein, CDR3 DNA. D genes are given only for firm matches. A clone size is listed for some rows: how often the clone was seen (once, few, many), or a class if it is expanded.

v_call: TRBV7-3; j_call: TRBJ1-1; d_call: .; clone_size: .; cdr3_aa: CASSLTGADTEAFF; cdr3_nt: TGTGCCAGCAGCTTAACAGGGGCAGACACTGAAGCTTTCTTT
v_call: TRBV24-1; j_call: TRBJ2-1; d_call: TRBD2; clone_size: .; cdr3_aa: CATSAIAGYNEQFF; cdr3_nt: TGTGCCACCAGTGCTATAGCGGGTTACAATGAGCAGTTCTTC
v_call: TRBV3-1/TRBV3-2; j_call: TRBJ2-7; d_call: TRBD2; clone_size: .; cdr3_aa: CASSRGLAPIYEQYF; cdr3_nt: TGTGCCAGCAGCCGCGGACTAGCGCCAATCTACGAGCAGTACTTC
v_call: TRBV9; j_call: TRBJ2-1; d_call: .; clone_size: .; cdr3_aa: CASSVADSTSEQFF; cdr3_nt: TGTGCCAGCAGCGTAGCCGACTCCACTAGCGAGCAGTTCTTC
v_call: TRBV18; j_call: TRBJ1-1; d_call: .; clone_size: once; cdr3_aa: CASRGALIGGTEAFF; cdr3_nt: TGTGCCAGCAGAGGGGCCCTAATCGGGGGGACTGAAGCTTTCTTT
v_call: TRBV15; j_call: TRBJ2-5; d_call: .; clone_size: .; cdr3_aa: CATSRGSYRETQYF; cdr3_nt: TGTGCCACCAGCAGAGGGTCTTACCGGGAGACCCAGTACTTC
v_call: TRBV2; j_call: TRBJ2-1; d_call: .; clone_size: .; cdr3_aa: CASSYYNEQFF; cdr3_nt: TGTGCCAGCAGCTATTACAATGAGCAGTTCTTC
v_call: TRBV6-4; j_call: TRBJ1-1; d_call: .; clone_size: .; cdr3_aa: CASSMTENTEAFF; cdr3_nt: TGTGCCAGCAGTATGACAGAGAACACTGAAGCTTTCTTT
v_call: TRBV7-8; j_call: TRBJ1-4; d_call: .; clone_size: .; cdr3_aa: CASSLRGEENEKLFF; cdr3_nt: TGTGCCAGCAGCCTACGTGGAGAGGAAAATGAAAAACTGTTTTTT
v_call: TRBV19; j_call: TRBJ2-5; d_call: TRBD2; clone_size: .; cdr3_aa: CASSTSGRLETQYF; cdr3_nt: TGTGCCAGTAGTACTAGCGGGAGGCTAGAGACCCAGTACTTC
v_call: TRBV14; j_call: TRBJ2-2; d_call: .; clone_size: .; cdr3_aa: CASSARRANTGELFF; cdr3_nt: TGTGCCAGCAGCGCCCGCCGGGCGAACACCGGGGAGCTGTTTTTT
v_call: TRBV30; j_call: TRBJ2-1; d_call: TRBD2; clone_size: .; cdr3_aa: CAWSAGLAGYNEQFF; cdr3_nt: TGTGCCTGGAGTGCAGGACTAGCGGGTTACAATGAGCAGTTCTTC
v_call: TRBV11-2; j_call: TRBJ2-5; d_call: .; clone_size: .; cdr3_aa: CASSFLQGGWETQYF; cdr3_nt: TGTGCCAGCAGCTTTCTCCAGGGAGGTTGGGAGACCCAGTACTTC
v_call: TRBV11-2; j_call: TRBJ2-5; d_call: TRBD2; clone_size: .; cdr3_aa: CASSPGVAGAQETQYF; cdr3_nt: TGTGCCAGCAGCCCCGGGGTAGCGGGGGCTCAAGAGACCCAGTACTTC
v_call: TRBV4-3; j_call: TRBJ2-7; d_call: TRBD2; clone_size: .; cdr3_aa: CASSEGSGTSYEQYF; cdr3_nt: TGCGCCAGCAGCGAAGGGAGCGGGACTTCTTACGAGCAGTACTTC
v_call: TRBV18; j_call: TRBJ1-5; d_call: .; clone_size: .; cdr3_aa: CASSPEPTVPLSNQPQHF; cdr3_nt: TGTGCCAGCTCACCAGAACCGACAGTGCCCCTGAGCAATCAGCCCCAGCATTTT
v_call: TRBV28; j_call: TRBJ2-5; d_call: TRBD1; clone_size: .; cdr3_aa: CASSPTGTGSVKTQYF; cdr3_nt: TGTGCCAGCAGTCCAACGGGGACAGGGTCGGTGAAGACCCAGTACTTC
v_call: TRBV10-2; j_call: TRBJ2-1; d_call: TRBD2; clone_size: .; cdr3_aa: CASSEPLGSGAYNEQFF; cdr3_nt: TGCGCCAGCAGTGAGCCCCTGGGTAGCGGGGCCTACAATGAGCAGTTCTTC
v_call: TRBV11-2; j_call: TRBJ2-5; d_call: TRBD2; clone_size: .; cdr3_aa: CASSLVAGGETQYF; cdr3_nt: TGTGCCAGCAGCTTAGTAGCGGGGGGAGAGACCCAGTACTTC
v_call: TRBV14; j_call: TRBJ2-6; d_call: TRBD1; clone_size: .; cdr3_aa: CASSQVRGQGASGANVLTF; cdr3_nt: TGTGCCAGCAGCCAAGTGCGAGGACAGGGCGCCTCTGGGGCCAACGTCCTGACTTTC
v_call: TRBV7-3; j_call: TRBJ2-3; d_call: .; clone_size: .; cdr3_aa: CASSPLGTDTQYF; cdr3_nt: TGTGCCAGCAGCCCCCTAGGCACAGATACGCAGTATTTT
v_call: TRBV4-3; j_call: TRBJ2-4; d_call: TRBD2; clone_size: once; cdr3_aa: CASSQDLMAGGAGGKYIQYF; cdr3_nt: TGCGCCAGCAGCCAAGATCTAATGGCGGGAGGTGCTGGGGGGAAGTACATTCAGTACTTC
v_call: TRBV29-1; j_call: TRBJ2-7; d_call: TRBD1; clone_size: .; cdr3_aa: CSAAPGTGIYEQYF; cdr3_nt: TGCAGCGCGGCCCCCGGGACAGGGATTTACGAGCAGTACTTC
v_call: TRBV11-3; j_call: TRBJ2-1; d_call: TRBD2; clone_size: .; cdr3_aa: CASSPPGLQYNEQFF; cdr3_nt: TGTGCCAGCAGCCCACCGGGACTACAATACAATGAGCAGTTCTTC
v_call: TRBV19; j_call: TRBJ1-1; d_call: TRBD1; clone_size: .; cdr3_aa: CASSIGTGGRTEAFF; cdr3_nt: TGTGCCAGTAGTATAGGGACAGGGGGAAGGACTGAAGCTTTCTTT
v_call: TRBV5-5; j_call: TRBJ2-1; d_call: TRBD2; clone_size: .; cdr3_aa: CASRVTPGLAGISYNEQFF; cdr3_nt: TGTGCCAGCAGAGTTACTCCGGGACTAGCGGGAATATCCTACAATGAGCAGTTCTTC
v_call: TRBV6-5; j_call: TRBJ1-6; d_call: TRBD1; clone_size: .; cdr3_aa: CASSTLGQFNSPLHF; cdr3_nt: TGTGCCAGCAGCACCCTGGGACAGTTCAATTCACCCCTCCACTTT
v_call: TRBV27; j_call: TRBJ2-7; d_call: TRBD1; clone_size: .; cdr3_aa: CASSLGQTYEQYF; cdr3_nt: TGTGCCAGCAGCCTGGGACAGACCTACGAGCAGTACTTC
v_call: TRBV7-8; j_call: TRBJ1-1; d_call: .; clone_size: .; cdr3_aa: CASSILGRVTEAFF; cdr3_nt: TGTGCCAGCAGCATCTTGGGCAGGGTAACTGAAGCTTTCTTT
v_call: TRBV19; j_call: TRBJ2-7; d_call: TRBD1; clone_size: .; cdr3_aa: CASSTGGTYEQYF; cdr3_nt: TGTGCCAGCTCGACAGGGGGCACCTACGAGCAGTACTTC
v_call: TRBV19; j_call: TRBJ1-4; d_call: .; clone_size: .; cdr3_aa: CASSIGPNEKLFF; cdr3_nt: TGTGCCAGTAGTATAGGGCCGAATGAAAAACTGTTTTTT
v_call: TRBV10-1; j_call: TRBJ2-1; d_call: TRBD1; clone_size: .; cdr3_aa: CASSESHRGKVDEQFF; cdr3_nt: TGCGCCAGCAGTGAGTCTCACAGGGGAAAAGTCGATGAGCAGTTCTTC
v_call: TRBV4-3; j_call: TRBJ2-7; d_call: .; clone_size: .; cdr3_aa: CASSQERGTEQYF; cdr3_nt: TGCGCCAGCAGCCAAGAACGGGGAACGGAGCAGTACTTC
v_call: TRBV7-9; j_call: TRBJ2-1; d_call: TRBD1; clone_size: .; cdr3_aa: CASSQTGSSYNEQFF; cdr3_nt: TGTGCCAGCAGCCAGACAGGGAGCTCCTACAATGAGCAGTTCTTC
v_call: TRBV18; j_call: TRBJ1-5; d_call: TRBD1; clone_size: .; cdr3_aa: CASSFDRGPQPQHF; cdr3_nt: TGTGCCAGCTCATTCGACAGGGGGCCTCAGCCCCAGCATTTT
v_call: TRBV3-1/TRBV3-2; j_call: TRBJ2-7; d_call: .; clone_size: .; cdr3_aa: CASSPTVQALSSYEQYF; cdr3_nt: TGTGCCAGCAGCCCCACGGTACAGGCGTTAAGCTCCTACGAGCAGTACTTC
v_call: TRBV7-2; j_call: TRBJ2-2; d_call: TRBD2; clone_size: .; cdr3_aa: CASSLAGTRSTGELFF; cdr3_nt: TGTGCCAGCAGCTTAGCCGGGACTAGGTCTACCGGGGAGCTGTTTTTT
v_call: TRBV5-4; j_call: TRBJ2-2; d_call: .; clone_size: .; cdr3_aa: CASSYYPGLSNTGELFF; cdr3_nt: TGTGCCAGCAGCTATTACCCAGGACTCTCGAACACCGGGGAGCTGTTTTTT
v_call: TRBV4-1; j_call: TRBJ2-7; d_call: .; clone_size: once; cdr3_aa: CASSQLLLYEQYF; cdr3_nt: TGCGCCAGCAGCCAACTCCTACTCTACGAGCAGTACTTC
v_call: TRBV3-1/TRBV3-2; j_call: TRBJ1-3; d_call: TRBD1; clone_size: .; cdr3_aa: CASSLRDRGNTIYF; cdr3_nt: TGTGCCAGCAGCCTCCGGGACAGAGGAAACACCATATATTTT
v_call: TRBV18; j_call: TRBJ2-2; d_call: .; clone_size: once; cdr3_aa: CASSPNRYTGELFF; cdr3_nt: TGTGCCAGCTCACCCAACAGGTACACCGGGGAGCTGTTTTTT
v_call: TRBV4-2; j_call: TRBJ2-3; d_call: TRBD2; clone_size: .; cdr3_aa: CASSHQPGLAGGSTDTQYF; cdr3_nt: TGTGCCAGCAGCCATCAACCGGGACTAGCGGGAGGAAGCACAGATACGCAGTATTTT
v_call: TRBV29-1; j_call: TRBJ1-5; d_call: .; clone_size: .; cdr3_aa: CSATGSGDSNQPQHF; cdr3_nt: TGCAGCGCAACAGGGTCGGGCGATAGCAATCAGCCCCAGCATTTT
v_call: TRBV2; j_call: TRBJ2-1; d_call: .; clone_size: .; cdr3_aa: CASSTTGFYEQFF; cdr3_nt: TGTGCCAGCAGTACAACAGGGTTTTATGAGCAGTTCTTC
v_call: TRBV7-2; j_call: TRBJ1-5; d_call: TRBD1; clone_size: .; cdr3_aa: CASSLGGQSNQPQHF; cdr3_nt: TGTGCCAGCAGCTTAGGGGGACAGAGCAATCAGCCCCAGCATTTT
v_call: TRBV10-3; j_call: TRBJ2-5; d_call: TRBD1; clone_size: .; cdr3_aa: CAISGQGSETQYF; cdr3_nt: TGTGCCATCTCTGGACAGGGGTCGGAGACCCAGTACTTC